The T cell receptor beta chain described here comes from a study of OX40 agonist ivuxolimab in advanced cancers. The CDR3 extends over 18 amino acids. V was cut by 2 bases and J by 0 bases, with 16 bases left in between. Germline V gene lookup returns CDR1 KGHSH and CDR2 LQKENI. Libraries were prepared by immunoSEQ multiplex PCR; TCRdb keeps only in-frame clonotypes and omits some of them. The table records more than 60,000 clones, roughly 90% of them present only once. The sample in question was CD4+ or CD8+ T cells sorted from blood, obtained in a trial of the OX40 agonist ivuxolimab. This clonotype was sampled from an adult with an advanced solid tumor such as melanoma, head and neck, liver or kidney cancer. This chain uses TRBV18 with TRBJ2-2; TRBD1 might be the D (7 bases). The CDR3 coding sequence is TGTGCCAGCTCACCAATTCTCAGGGGGGCAACGAACACCGGGGAGCTGTTTTTT. It yields the protein CASSPILRGATNTGELFF.